Reported below is one T cell receptor beta chain. The antigen it recognizes is unknown. No base quality information exists; no much larger clone differs at one position. The record originates from a study of blood T cells in healthy people across ages (dated by TCRdb to the mid-2010s). With regard to the full study: In model experiments, roughly one uniquely barcoded TCR beta cDNA molecule per two T cells was captured by template switching. Using deep sequencing normalized with unique cDNA molecular identifiers, the study measured how TCR beta repertoire diversity changes with age. The donors were divided into four age groups: young (average about 15 years), middle-aged (roughly 40), aged (approximately 59) and long-lived (roughly 82). To avoid experimental bias, donors of different ages were spread randomly across the sequencing lanes. For two donors (one aged 18 to 30 and one aged 80 or older), the study analyzed two additional independent replicas of 1 million unique cDNA reads from the same blood draw. General conclusions and limits of the study: Compared with the aged group, the long-lived group had more naive CD4+ T cells, fewer expanded clones and increased TCR diversity, suggesting age selection. Donor CMV infection status was unknown, potentially confounding age-related changes in expanded clonotypes. Estimates of total diversity based on one million sequenced T cells were considered lower bounds and underestimates. Because profiling used bulk unsorted PBMCs, naive and antigen-experienced compartments could not be compared conclusively. The percentage of naive T cells measured by flow cytometry correlated strongly with observed TCR beta diversity. As age increased, observed TCR beta diversity per million T cells dropped in a roughly linear way, and a significant reduction was already evident by age around 41.

The 40 or so donors, aged roughly 6 to 95 years, were systemically healthy Caucasian individuals from Russia. Each donor gave around 9.5 milliliters of peripheral blood, collected into EDTA-treated Vacutainer tubes. Ficoll-Paque density-gradient centrifugation was used to isolate PBMCs, with at least 6 million per sample. Trizol reagent was used to extract total RNA from the PBMCs, yielding at least 6 micrograms per sample. The percentages of naive CD45RAhigh/CD27high T cells were determined by flow cytometry on a PBMC aliquot from every donor. Libraries were made using 5' RACE. For sequencing, an Illumina HiSeq 2500 was employed. The second PCR ran for about 7 to 11 cycles and used a J-beta primer mix along with a sample-barcoded 5' primer. A template-switch 5' adaptor carrying 12 random nucleotides introduced a unique molecular identifier onto each TCR beta cDNA molecule. At least 2.5 million CDR3-containing paired-end reads were obtained from each sample. The Mint cDNA synthesis kit, primed by a TRBC-specific oligonucleotide, was used to synthesize first-strand cDNA from all RNA. Following uracil-DNA glycosylase treatment, a first 18-cycle PCR with universal primers M1SS and BC2_uni_R was performed on all cDNA. The source study handled its data this way. For normalization, 1 million high-quality reads were randomly selected from each sample, with every read carrying a distinct molecular identifier. Reads sharing molecular identifiers were discarded rather than binned into consensus sequences. MiTCR, run with a Q25 quality threshold and the strictest error-elimination algorithm, handled CDR3 identification, clonotype clustering and error correction. A nonparametric unseen species model with Euler transformation was used to estimate a lower bound on total TCR beta diversity. TCRdb reanalyzed the raw reads on its own, using fastp at Q25 for trimming and MiXCR for clone calling, and kept in-frame beta chains. Under each unique CDR3 protein, matching rows form one entry showing the most common genes and DNA. TCRdb's processing, not the study's, gives the V and J calls here. The sample table lists approximately 800,000 distinct CDR3 sequences, roughly 40% of them with a count of one. The ten biggest clones cover approximately 12% of the sample.

The CDR3 contains 15 residues, cysteine and phenylalanine counted. The CDR3 DNA has 45 bases and is translated from base 1. Between the V and J ends, shortened by 8 bases and 6 bases respectively, the junction contains 20 bases. The germline V gene (reference sequence) supplies CDR1 WNHNN and CDR2 SYGVQD. This receptor was identified in a man aged 18 to 29 in good health. Sequences were obtained from blood. The rearrangement combines TRBV10-1 with TRBJ2-1; the D gene could be TRBD1 or TRBD2, each one agreeing over 5 bases. The CDR3 in this case is CASGGTGRGANEQFF. The DNA sequence follows: TGCGCCAGCGGTGGAACGGGCCGAGGGGCCAATGAGCAGTTCTTC.